One sample yielded the 24 T cell receptor beta chains listed below, sequenced in a study of blood T cells in healthy people across ages. Then a second PCR, running roughly 7 to 11 cycles, was carried out with a sample-barcoded 5' primer and a J-beta primer mix. One entry per CDR3 protein results from TCRdb running MiXCR on the 5' RACE reads. The profile shows hundreds of thousands of distinct CDR3 sequences, roughly 53% of them singletons. Material for sequencing was blood. The receptors originated from a man aged 55 to 70 in good health.

The table lists this clonotype with a few counts. The V call is TRBV7-2, the J call TRBJ2-1, with no clear D. This CDR3 has 14 residues. Germline V CDR1 and CDR2: SGHTA, FQGNSA. V was trimmed by 3 bases and J by 5 bases, leaving 11 bases between them. The CDR3 reads CASSFARENNEQFF. DNA for the CDR3: TGTGCCAGCAGCTTTGCGAGAGAGAACAATGAGCAGTTCTTC.

The rearrangement links TRBV7-9 to TRBJ2-7, with D possibly matching TRBD2 (7 bases). Germline CDR1 SEHNR, CDR2 FQNEAQ (reference sequence). The CDR3 sequence is 15 residues long. The germline V and J ends were trimmed by 8 bases and 3 bases, with 20 bases remaining between them. The CDR3 coding sequence is TGTGCCAGCTCCCCCGGGGGGCGCGTCAGCTACGAGCAGTACTTC. It specifies CASSPGGRVSYEQYF. The full variable domain, with the rest looked up from reference TRBV7-9 and TRBJ2-7, is DTGVSQNPRHKITKRGQNVTFRCDPISEHNRLYWYRQTLGQGPEFLTYFQNEAQLEKSRLLSDRFSAERPKGSFSTLEIQRTEQGDSAMYLCASSPGGRVSYEQYFGPGTRLTVT.

CDR3 sequence: CASSYNQEAFF. The CDR3 region has the DNA TGTGCCAGCAGTTATAACCAAGAAGCTTTCTTT. The chain couples TRBV28 to TRBJ1-1; D remains unclear. V was pared by 4 bases and J by 8 bases, with 8 bases between. Germline V gene data show CDR1 as MDHEN and CDR2 as SYDVKM. This CDR3 is built from 11 residues.

V usage is TRBV7-9 and J usage is TRBJ1-2; tentative D call: TRBD1 (5 bases). The CDR3 has 15 amino acids. Deletions cut 2 bases from V and 8 bases from J, with 18 bases between. CDR1 and CDR2 (germline): SEHNR, FQNEAQ (reference sequence). This CDR3 is CASSLQKTAPDGYTF. CDR3 DNA sequence: TGTGCCAGCAGCTTACAAAAGACAGCGCCTGACGGCTACACCTTC.

This clonotype was seen a few times. DNA for the CDR3: TGCAGCGCAGAGGGCCCGCGAGGTACGCAGTATTTT. Protein sequence: CSAEGPRGTQYF. The rearrangement uses TRBV29-1 and TRBJ2-3; D is possibly TRBD2 (5 bases). CDR3 size: 12 residues. Trimming left V 7 bases short and J 8 bases short, with 16 bases between. From germline, CDR1 is SQVTM and CDR2 ANQGSEA.

The rearrangement joins TRBV6-5 to TRBJ1-6; D uncertain. The V end was cut by 4 bases, the J end by 5 bases, with 9 bases between. The CDR3 loop spans 14 amino acids. Per the germline V gene, CDR1 is MNHEY and CDR2 is SVGAGI. CDR3 in amino acids: CASSSGRDNSPLHF. The DNA for the CDR3 is TGTGCCAGCAGTTCGGGGAGAGATAATTCACCCCTCCACTTT.

V gene TRBV12-3 or TRBV12-4 combines with J gene TRBJ1-2, with 7 bases aligning to TRBD1. The CDR3 is made up of 14 amino acids. With 6 bases clipped from V and 8 bases from J, the junction kept 12 bases outside the gene matches. CDR3 residues: CASSGTARNSGYTF. The DNA of the CDR3 is TGTGCCAGCAGCGGGACAGCCCGTAACAGCGGCTACACCTTC.

The chain couples TRBV20-1 to TRBJ2-5; 12 nucleotides match TRBD2. Unmatched junction bases numbered 5, after V lost 5 bases and J lost 1 base. In germline, CDR1 is DFQATT, CDR2 SNEGSKA (reference sequence). The CDR3 covers 15 residues. CDR3 sequence reads: CSAYRTSGAQETQYF. The CDR3 nucleotides read TGCAGTGCTTATCGGACTAGCGGGGCCCAAGAGACCCAGTACTTC.

The chain carries TRBV6-6 and TRBJ2-5; the match to TRBD2 covers 7 bases. The J call could be wrong; TRBJ2-7 is a better fit for the DNA end. The CDR3 spans 13 residues. In germline, CDR1 is MNHNY, CDR2 SVGAGI (reference sequence). The CDR3 DNA reads as TGTGCCAGCAGAGCGGGGACCAGCTGCGAGCAGTACTTC. Protein sequence: CASRAGTSCEQYF.

The V gene is TRBV6-6, the J gene TRBJ1-6; 10 nucleotides agree with TRBD1. This CDR3 is 16 amino acids long. V gave up 5 bases and J gave up 7 bases; unmatched junction bases: 8. Germline lookup yields CDR1 MNHNY and CDR2 SVGAGI (reference sequence). The CDR3 loop is CASSGQGGLGNSPLHF. The CDR3 nucleotides are TGTGCCAGCAGTGGACAGGGGGGATTAGGAAATTCACCCCTCCACTTT.

This sequence joins TRBV5-1 and TRBJ1-1; a weak D match, TRBD1 (5 bases). This CDR3 is 14 amino acids long. Per germline, CDR1 SGHRS and CDR2 YFSETQ. Trimming left V 2 bases short and J 1 base short, with 9 bases between. As DNA, the CDR3 is TGCGCCAGCAGCTTACCGACAGCGAACACTGAAGCTTTCTTT. This sequence encodes CASSLPTANTEAFF.

This clonotype was observed once. The genes are TRBV29-1 and TRBJ2-1; D may be TRBD1 (6 bases). From germline, CDR1 is SQVTM and CDR2 ANQGSEA. V was pared by 3 bases and J by 4 bases, with 13 bases between. The CDR3 extends over 14 amino acids. The CDR3 DNA reads as TGCAGCGTTGAGAGACAGGAGAATTACAATGAGCAGTTCTTC. Protein: CSVERQENYNEQFF.

This chain joins TRBV12-3 or TRBV12-4 and TRBJ2-5; 11 nucleotides agree with TRBD2. This CDR3 region has 13 residues. J lost 5 bases, V lost 6 bases, and 2 bases had no gene match. This chain's CDR3 is CASRTSGAETQYF. DNA of the CDR3: TGTGCCAGCAGGACTAGCGGGGCGGAGACCCAGTACTTC.

This clonotype has just a few counts. The chain couples TRBV21-1 to TRBJ2-6; TRBD1 is the table's D call, not checked against the DNA. TRBV21-1 constitutes a pseudogene. The CDR3 is 17 amino acids. DNA for the CDR3: TGTGCCAGCAGCTTTCGGACAGGGACCGCTGGGGCCAACGTCCTGACTTTC. This codes for CASSFRTGTAGANVLTF.

This clonotype was seen ten or more times. The chain combines TRBV12-3 or TRBV12-4 with TRBJ2-5; 13 positions match TRBD2. The CDR3 spans 15 residues. Losses at the gene ends were 5 bases for V and 4 bases for J; bases not matched to a gene: 4. The CDR3 protein is CASSPRTSGGETQYF. The DNA for the CDR3 is TGTGCCAGCAGTCCGCGGACTAGCGGGGGAGAGACCCAGTACTTC.

The genes are TRBV12-3 or TRBV12-4 and TRBJ2-5; weak D call: TRBD2 (5 bases). V was clipped by 4 bases and J by 5 bases, with 23 bases between them. The CDR3 extends over 17 amino acids. DNA of the CDR3: TGTGCCAGCAGTTCACTCCTAGCTGACTCCGGCGTCGAGACCCAGTACTTC. It specifies CASSSLLADSGVETQYF.

This clonotype showed up just a few times. The rearrangement links TRBV9 to TRBJ2-7; no clear D. The CDR3 has 13 residues. The V and J ends lost 0 bases and 6 bases respectively, with 10 bases between them. Germline CDR1 reads SGDLS; CDR2 reads YYNGEE. CDR3 sequence (DNA): TGTGCCAGCAGCGTAGGCCCCCTCACCGAGCAGTACTTC. Translation gives CASSVGPLTEQYF.

This clonotype was counted between two and nine times. The V gene is TRBV7-4, the J gene TRBJ2-3, with a weak D call TRBD2 (7 bases). CDR1 and CDR2 (germline): SGHVT, SQSDAQ. V lost 5 bases and J lost 5, with 20 bases in between. This CDR3 region has 16 residues. This CDR3 reads CASSQQPSGGGDTQYF. In DNA form, the CDR3 reads TGTGCCAGCAGCCAACAACCCTCGGGGGGCGGAGATACGCAGTATTTT.

The J gene is TRBJ2-1, the V gene TRBV12-3 or TRBV12-4; 11 positions match TRBD2. The junction had 7 bases not matched to a gene; V was cut back by 6 bases and J by 6 bases. The CDR3 sequence is 15 residues long. CDR3 region: CASSPTSGVVNEQFF. In DNA form, the CDR3 reads TGTGCCAGCAGCCCGACTAGCGGGGTAGTCAATGAGCAGTTCTTC.

V gene TRBV27 combines with J gene TRBJ2-5; unclear D gene. Germline V lookup: CDR1 MNHEY, CDR2 SMNVEV (reference sequence). The CDR3 consists of 12 residues. Trimming shortened V by 6 bases and J by 4 bases, and 9 bases separated the two germline ends. The CDR3 DNA follows: TGTGCCAGCAGGTCGTCCGGAGAGACCCAGTACTTC. Its translation is CASRSSGETQYF.

The gene calls are TRBV2 and TRBJ2-1; D is unclear. This CDR3 contains 16 residues. CDR1 SNHLY and CDR2 FYNNEI come from the germline V gene. V shed 5 bases and J shed 0 bases, with 14 bases lying between them. CDR3 sequence reads: CASSRDTGSSYNEQFF. CDR3 nucleotide sequence: TGTGCCAGCAGTCGAGACACTGGCAGCTCCTACAATGAGCAGTTCTTC.

The chain has TRBV2 and TRBJ2-3; weak D call: TRBD2 (6 bases). This CDR3 region has 15 residues. Germline values: CDR1 SNHLY, CDR2 FYNNEI. V was trimmed by 1 base and J by 0 bases, leaving 8 bases between them. CDR3 residues: CASSEVRGSTDTQYF. CDR3 sequence (DNA): TGTGCCAGCAGTGAAGTGCGGGGTAGCACAGATACGCAGTATTTT.

V and J are TRBV14 and TRBJ2-5, with D perhaps TRBD1 or TRBD2 (6 bases each). The DNA end is a closer match to TRBJ2-7, so the J assignment may be wrong. This CDR3 comprises 15 residues. Germline V lookup: CDR1 SGHDN, CDR2 FVKESK. Here the CDR3 reads CASSQDRGLAHEQYF. CDR3 sequence (DNA): TGTGCCAGCAGCCAAGATCGGGGGCTAGCGCACGAGCAGTACTTC.

There are a few counts of this clonotype. The chain uses TRBV29-1 and TRBJ1-2; TRBD1 is a possible D gene (6 bases). Germline V CDR1 and CDR2: SQVTM, ANQGSEA. With 3 bases removed from V and 4 bases from J, the gap between germline ends came to 12 bases. CDR3 length equals 13 residues. CDR3 loop: CSVEETTGYGYTF. The CDR3 DNA reads as TGCAGCGTTGAGGAGACGACAGGCTATGGCTACACCTTC.